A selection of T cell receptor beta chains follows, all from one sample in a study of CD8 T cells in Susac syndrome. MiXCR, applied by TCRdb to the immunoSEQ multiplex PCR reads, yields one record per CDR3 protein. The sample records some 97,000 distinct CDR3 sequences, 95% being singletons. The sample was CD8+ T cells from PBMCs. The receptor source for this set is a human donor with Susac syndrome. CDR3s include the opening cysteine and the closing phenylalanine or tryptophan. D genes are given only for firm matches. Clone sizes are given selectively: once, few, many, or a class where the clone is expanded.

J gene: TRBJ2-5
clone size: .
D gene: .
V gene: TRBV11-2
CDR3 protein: CASSKQRAQETQYF
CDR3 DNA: TGTGCCAGCAGCAAACAAAGGGCCCAAGAGACCCAGTACTTC

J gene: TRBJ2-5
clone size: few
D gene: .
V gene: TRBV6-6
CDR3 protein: CASRDPQETQYF
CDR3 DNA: TGTGCCAGCCGGGACCCCCAAGAGACCCAGTACTTC

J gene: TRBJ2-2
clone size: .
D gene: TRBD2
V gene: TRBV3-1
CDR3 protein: CASSQVPRLARGTGELFF
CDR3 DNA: TGTGCCAGCAGCCAAGTGCCAAGACTAGCCCGAGGCACCGGGGAGCTGTTTTTT

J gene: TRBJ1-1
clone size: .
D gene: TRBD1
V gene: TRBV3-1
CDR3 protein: CASKEGTGNTEAFF
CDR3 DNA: TGTGCCAGCAAGGAGGGGACAGGGAACACTGAAGCTTTCTTT

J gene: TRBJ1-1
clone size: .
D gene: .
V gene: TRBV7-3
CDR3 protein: CASTPDRKNTEAFF
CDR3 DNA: TGTGCCAGCACCCCGGACAGAAAGAACACTGAAGCTTTCTTT

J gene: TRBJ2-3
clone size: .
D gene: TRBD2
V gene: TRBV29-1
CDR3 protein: CSVVGQRGPTDTQYF
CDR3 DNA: TGCAGCGTTGTGGGGCAGCGGGGTCCCACAGATACGCAGTATTTT

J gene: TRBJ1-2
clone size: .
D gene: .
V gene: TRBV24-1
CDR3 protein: CATSDPTGLTF
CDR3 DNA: TGTGCCACCAGTGACCCGACAGGCCTCACCTTC

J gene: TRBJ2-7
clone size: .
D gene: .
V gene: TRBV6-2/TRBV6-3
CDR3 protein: CASSSLWGESYEQYF
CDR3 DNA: TGTGCCAGCAGTTCCCTTTGGGGGGAGTCCTACGAGCAGTACTTC

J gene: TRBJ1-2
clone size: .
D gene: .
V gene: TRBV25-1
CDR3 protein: CASSESDLDYGYTF
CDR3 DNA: TGTGCCAGCAGTGAATCGGACTTGGACTATGGCTACACCTTC

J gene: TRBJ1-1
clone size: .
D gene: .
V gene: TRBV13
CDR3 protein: CASSLTWGGNTEAFF
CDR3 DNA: TGTGCCAGCAGCTTAACGTGGGGCGGGAACACTGAAGCTTTCTTT

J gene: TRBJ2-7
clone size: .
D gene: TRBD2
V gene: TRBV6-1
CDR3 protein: CASIGLAGTYEQYF
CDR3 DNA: TGTGCCAGCATCGGACTAGCGGGGACCTACGAGCAGTACTTC

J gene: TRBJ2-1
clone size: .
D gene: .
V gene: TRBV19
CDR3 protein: CASTYSRYNEQFF
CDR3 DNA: TGTGCCAGCACCTACTCTCGCTACAATGAGCAGTTCTTC

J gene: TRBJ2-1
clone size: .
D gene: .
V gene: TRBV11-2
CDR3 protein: CASSFGEQFF
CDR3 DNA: TGTGCCAGCAGCTTCGGTGAGCAGTTCTTC

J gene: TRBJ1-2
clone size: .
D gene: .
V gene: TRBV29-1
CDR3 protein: CSVERRNYGYTF
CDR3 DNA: TGCAGCGTTGAACGAAGGAACTATGGCTACACCTTC

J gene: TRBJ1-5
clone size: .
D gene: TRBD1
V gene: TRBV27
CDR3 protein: CASTPGQANQPQHF
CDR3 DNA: TGTGCCAGCACCCCGGGACAGGCCAATCAGCCCCAGCATTTT

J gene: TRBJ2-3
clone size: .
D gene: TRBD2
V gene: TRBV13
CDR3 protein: CASSNRLAADTQYF
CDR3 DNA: TGTGCCAGCAGCAACCGACTAGCGGCAGATACGCAGTATTTT

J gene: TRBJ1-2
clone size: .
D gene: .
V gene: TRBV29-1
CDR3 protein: CSVAQGRYTF
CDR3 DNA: TGCAGCGTTGCCCAGGGTCGCTACACCTTC

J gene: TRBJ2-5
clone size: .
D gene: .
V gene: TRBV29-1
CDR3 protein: CSVARDIAQETQYF
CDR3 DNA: TGCAGCGTTGCCCGGGACATCGCCCAAGAGACCCAGTACTTC

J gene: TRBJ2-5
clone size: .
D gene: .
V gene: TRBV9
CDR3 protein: CASSVASSDGGVYQETQYF
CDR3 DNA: TGTGCCAGCAGCGTAGCTTCTAGCGACGGTGGGGTGTACCAAGAGACCCAGTACTTC

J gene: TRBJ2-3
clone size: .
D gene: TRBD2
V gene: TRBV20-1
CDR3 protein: CSARDSSGGTDTQYF
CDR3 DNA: TGCAGTGCTAGAGATTCCAGCGGGGGCACAGATACGCAGTATTTT

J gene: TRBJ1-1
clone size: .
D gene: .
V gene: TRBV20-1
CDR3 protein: CSAKQGPGNTEAFF
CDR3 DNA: TGCAGTGCTAAACAGGGACCGGGAAACACTGAAGCTTTCTTT

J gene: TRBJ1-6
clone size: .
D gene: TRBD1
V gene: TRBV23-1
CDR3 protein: CASSQSRDRGYSSPLHF
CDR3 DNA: TGCGCCAGCAGTCAATCCAGGGACAGGGGGTATAGCTCACCCCTCCACTTT

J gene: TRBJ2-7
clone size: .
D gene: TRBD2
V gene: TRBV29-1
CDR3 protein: CSVDSTGGPYEQYF
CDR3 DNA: TGCAGCGTTGATTCTACGGGAGGGCCTTACGAGCAGTACTTC

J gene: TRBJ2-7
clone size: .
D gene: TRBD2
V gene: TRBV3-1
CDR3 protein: CASTPSGPNGEQYF
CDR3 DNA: TGTGCCAGCACCCCTAGCGGGCCGAATGGGGAGCAGTACTTC

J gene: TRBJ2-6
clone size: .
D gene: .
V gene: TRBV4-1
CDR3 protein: CASSQEGRGTGGANVLTF
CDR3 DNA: TGCGCCAGCAGCCAAGAGGGTAGGGGAACCGGGGGGGCCAACGTCCTGACTTTC

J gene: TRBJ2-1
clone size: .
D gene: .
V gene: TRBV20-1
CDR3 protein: CSAEGRGDEQFF
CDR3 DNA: TGCAGTGCGGAGGGTCGCGGAGATGAGCAGTTCTTC